Detailed here is one T cell receptor beta chain. Its cognate antigen is unknown. The data derive from a study of PD-1 blockade in classical Hodgkin lymphoma. Study-wide results and limits: Factors driving the repertoire differences, possibly disease activity or prior therapy, remain undefined.

Relapses following autologous stem cell transplantation were seen in all patients, with brentuximab vedotin exposure varying. This CDR3 comprises 15 residues. From germline, CDR1 is LGHNA and CDR2 YSLEER. V lost 4 bases and J lost 6, with 18 bases in between. Clones were read by immunoSEQ multiplex PCR, and TCRdb kept only the in-frame ones, dropping some. The sample yields around 91,000 clones, about four fifths seen once. The J gene is TRBJ1-2, the V gene TRBV4-3; perhaps TRBD1 as D (6 bases). Material: peripheral blood mononuclear cells (PBMCs), obtained before the second cycle of nivolumab. The TCR was taken from a human donor with classical Hodgkin lymphoma. The CDR3 DNA reads as TGCGCCAGCAGCCCTTACGAACACAGGGACGATGGCTACACCTTC. As protein: CASSPYEHRDDGYTF.